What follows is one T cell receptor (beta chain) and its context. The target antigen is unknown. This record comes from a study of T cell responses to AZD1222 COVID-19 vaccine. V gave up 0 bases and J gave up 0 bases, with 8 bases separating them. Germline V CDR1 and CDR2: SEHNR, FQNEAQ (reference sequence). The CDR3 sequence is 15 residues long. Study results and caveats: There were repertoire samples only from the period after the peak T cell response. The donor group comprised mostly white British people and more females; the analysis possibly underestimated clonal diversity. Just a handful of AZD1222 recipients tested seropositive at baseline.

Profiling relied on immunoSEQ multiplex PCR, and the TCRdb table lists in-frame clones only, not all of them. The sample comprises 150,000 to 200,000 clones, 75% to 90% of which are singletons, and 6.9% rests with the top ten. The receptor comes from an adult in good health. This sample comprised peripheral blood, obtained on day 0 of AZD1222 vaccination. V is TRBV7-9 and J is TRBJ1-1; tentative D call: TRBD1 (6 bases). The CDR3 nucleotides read TGTGCCAGCAGCTTAGCCGGGACACTGAACACTGAAGCTTTCTTT. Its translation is CASSLAGTLNTEAFF.